A single sample gave rise to the 3 T cell receptor beta chains below, sequenced in a study of shared clonotypes between healthy human individuals. Here immunoSEQ multiplex PCR was the method, and the copy in TCRdb shows in-frame clones only, minus some. This sample yields approximately 980,000 clones, of which approximately 80% are seen a single time; approximately 1.5% belongs to the top ten. The sample comprised memory CD4+ T cells sorted from blood. Specified subset: CD45RA-negative fraction. The source is a man aged 18 to 29 in good health.

Regarding this clone: In the same sample, other DNA sequences code for this CDR3. The chain links TRBV18 to TRBJ2-7; a weak D match, TRBD1 (5 bases). Between the trimmed V and J ends, which lost 2 bases and 3 bases, there was a span of 8 bases. CDR3 length: 13 residues. The germline CDR1 and CDR2 sequences are KGHSH and LQKENI. The chain's CDR3 is CASSPDSFYEQYF. In nucleotides, the CDR3 is TGTGCCAGCTCACCAGACAGCTTCTACGAGCAGTACTTC.

This clone was observed a few times. This may be a read error: a much more frequent sequence differs by one nucleotide. The chain uses TRBV30 and TRBJ1-4; D unresolved. Trimming shortened V by 3 bases and J by 12 bases, and 20 bases separated the two germline ends. This CDR3 is 14 amino acids long. The germline V gene encodes CDR1 GTSNPN and CDR2 SVGIG (reference sequence). The CDR3 sequence: CAWRSGVIEEELFF. Written as DNA, the CDR3 is TGTGCCTGGAGGTCCGGTGTGATAGAAGAAGAACTGTTTTTT.

This clone was recorded a few times. This CDR3 is also generated by other DNA sequences in the sample. This chain uses TRBV5-1 with TRBJ1-5; D not resolved. The CDR3 is 15 residues long. CDR1 is SGHRS and CDR2 is YFSETQ in the germline V gene. V lost 0 bases and J lost 7, with 14 bases in between. The CDR3 bases are TGCGCCAGCAGCTTGGCTCTGGGCCCCGACCAGCCCCAGCATTTT. This gives the protein CASSLALGPDQPQHF. Complete variable domain (other parts from reference TRBV5-1 and TRBJ1-5): KAGVTQTPRYLIKTRGQQVTLSCSPISGHRSVSWYQQTPGQGLQFLFEYFSETQRNKGNFPGRFSGRQFSNSRSEMNVSTLELGDSALYLCASSLALGPDQPQHFGDGTRLSIL.